This T cell receptor (beta chain) emerged from a study of T cells in Graves' hyperthyroidism and ophthalmopathy. In regard to this clonotype: The antigen remains unidentified.

With 0 bases removed from V and 0 bases from J, the gap between germline ends came to 10 bases. Germline V gives CDR1 SGHRS, CDR2 YFSETQ. This CDR3 contains 15 residues. Overall study results and limits: Most thyroid clonotypes with frequency above 0.001 were detected in blood.

It was RNA transcripts that yielded the amplified TCR beta CDR3 regions. In the first-round RT-PCR of the TCR CDR3, the HTBI primer set was used. From the multiplex PCR reads, TCRdb called clonotypes with MiXCR, one entry per CDR3 protein. The sample consists of 450,000 to 700,000 distinct CDR3 sequences, around 45% of them appearing once. Patients were excluded because of uncontrolled infection, other autoimmune disease, pregnancy or lactation. Orbital computed tomography, thyroid ultrasound, serum thyroxine and TRAb, and clinical symptoms together informed the diagnoses. This sequence was found in an adult woman with Graves' disease, either hyperthyroidism or ophthalmopathy (not recorded which). The sample was peripheral blood or thyroid tissue (not recorded which). The chain is built from TRBV5-1 and TRBJ2-7; D is undetermined. The CDR3 sequence: CASSLETLGSYEQYF. CDR3 DNA sequence: TGCGCCAGCAGCTTGGAGACCTTGGGCTCCTACGAGCAGTACTTC.